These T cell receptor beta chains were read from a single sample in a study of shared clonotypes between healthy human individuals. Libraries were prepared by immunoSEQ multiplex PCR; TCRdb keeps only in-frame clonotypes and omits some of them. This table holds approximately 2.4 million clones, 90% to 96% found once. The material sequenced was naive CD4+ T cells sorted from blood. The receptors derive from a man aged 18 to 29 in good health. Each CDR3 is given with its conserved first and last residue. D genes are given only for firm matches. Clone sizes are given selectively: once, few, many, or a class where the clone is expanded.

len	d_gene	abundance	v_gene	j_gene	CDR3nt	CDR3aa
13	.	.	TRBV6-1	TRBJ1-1	TGTGCCAGCAGTGAGTTAGGGAGGGATGAAGCTTTCTTT	CASSELGRDEAFF
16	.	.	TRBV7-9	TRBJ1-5	TGTGCCAGCAGCTTAGTGGGACCTAAGCCCAATCAGCCCCAGCATTTT	CASSLVGPKPNQPQHF
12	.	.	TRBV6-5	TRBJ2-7	TGTGCCAGCAGTTCCATCAATTACGAGCAGTACTTC	CASSSINYEQYF
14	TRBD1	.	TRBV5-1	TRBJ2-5	TGCGCCAGCAGCAACCTTCAGGGGGTCCAGACCCAGTACTTC	CASSNLQGVQTQYF
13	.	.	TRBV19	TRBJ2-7	TGTGCCAGTAGTATCACCTGGGGAAACGAGCAGTACTTC	CASSITWGNEQYF
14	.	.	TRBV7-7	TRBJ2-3	TGTGCTAGCAGCTTGGGACCCGGCACAGATACGCAGTATTTT	CASSLGPGTDTQYF
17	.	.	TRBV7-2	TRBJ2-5	TGTGCCAGCAGCTTAGAGACCCAGCGGGTTTCTATTGAGACCCAGTACTTC	CASSLETQRVSIETQYF
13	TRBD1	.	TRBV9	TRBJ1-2	TGTGCCAGTCGGAGGGGGCTCAACTATGGCTACACCTTC	CASRRGLNYGYTF
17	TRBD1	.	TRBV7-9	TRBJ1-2	TGTGCCAGCAGCTTACGTCGGACAGGGCTGATTAACTATGGCTACACCTTC	CASSLRRTGLINYGYTF
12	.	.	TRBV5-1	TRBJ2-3	TGCGCCAGCAGCGCAGCCACAGATACGCAGTATTTT	CASSAATDTQYF
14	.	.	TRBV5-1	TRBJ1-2	TGCGCCAGCAGCTTGCAGGTGGGGGACTATGGCTACACCTTC	CASSLQVGDYGYTF
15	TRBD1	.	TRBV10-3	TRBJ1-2	TGTGCCATCAGTGGTGGTCAGGGGGCTAACTATGGCTACACCTTC	CAISGGQGANYGYTF
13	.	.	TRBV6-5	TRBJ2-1	TGTGCCAGCAGGGGGTCCGCCCTCGGGGAGCAGTTCTTC	CASRGSALGEQFF
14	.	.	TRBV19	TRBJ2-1	TGTGCCAGTAGCGGGGGGCCCTACCACAATGAGCAGTTCTTC	CASSGGPYHNEQFF
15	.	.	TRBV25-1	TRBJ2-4	TGTGCCAGCAGTGAAACAGGGAAGGGCAAAAACATTCAGTACTTC	CASSETGKGKNIQYF
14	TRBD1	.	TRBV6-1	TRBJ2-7	TGTGCCAGCAGTGCCGGGACAGGGATCTACGAGCAGTACTTC	CASSAGTGIYEQYF
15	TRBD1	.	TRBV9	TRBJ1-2	TGTGCCAGCAGCCCAATCGGGGAGGGGGCTAGAGGCTACACCTTC	CASSPIGEGARGYTF
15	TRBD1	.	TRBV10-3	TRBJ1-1	TGTGCCATCAGGGGGGGACAGCTCATGAACACTGAAGCTTTCTTT	CAIRGGQLMNTEAFF
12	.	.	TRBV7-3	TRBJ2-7	TGTGCCAGTAGACAGGAGGGGGGCGAGCAGTACTTC	CASRQEGGEQYF
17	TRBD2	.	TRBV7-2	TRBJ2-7	TGTGCCAGCAGCCGGACCGGGACTAGCGGGAGTTTCCACGAGCAGTACTTC	CASSRTGTSGSFHEQYF
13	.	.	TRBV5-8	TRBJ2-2	TGTGCCAGCAGCACGCGGAACACCGGGGAGCTGTTTTTT	CASSTRNTGELFF
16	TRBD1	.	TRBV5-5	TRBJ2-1	TGTGCCAGCAGGGGACAGGGAAAAGGATCCTACAATGAGCAGTTCTTC	CASRGQGKGSYNEQFF
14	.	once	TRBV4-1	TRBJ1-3	TGCGCCAGCAGCCGCGGATTGATTGGAAACACCATATATTTT	CASSRGLIGNTIYF
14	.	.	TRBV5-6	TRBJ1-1	TGTGCCAGCAGCTTAGTTGTGTTGAGCACTGAAGCTTTCTTT	CASSLVVLSTEAFF
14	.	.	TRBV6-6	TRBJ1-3	TGTGCCAGCAGTTACTTGGGATCTGGAAACACCATATATTTT	CASSYLGSGNTIYF
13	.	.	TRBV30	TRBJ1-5	TGTGCCTGGAACGCAGGGGGCAATCAGCCCCAGCATTTT	CAWNAGGNQPQHF
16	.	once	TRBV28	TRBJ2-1	TGTGCCAGCGGCGGGGATCCCAGGGCCGCCTACAATGAGCAGTTCTTC	CASGGDPRAAYNEQFF
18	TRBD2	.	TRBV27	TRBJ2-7	TGTGCCAACAGTCACGCGGGACTAGCGGGAGGGTTGGCCTACGAGCAGTACTTC	CANSHAGLAGGLAYEQYF
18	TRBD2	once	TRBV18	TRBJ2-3	TGTGCCAGCTCACCCTTAAACTTAGCGGGGGGTAGCACAGATACGCAGTATTTT	CASSPLNLAGGSTDTQYF
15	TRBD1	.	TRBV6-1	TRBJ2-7	TGTGCCAGCAGTCCACCTTCTCAGGGGGCCCACGAGCAGTACTTC	CASSPPSQGAHEQYF
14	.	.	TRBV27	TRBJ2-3	TGTGCCAGTAGTAGACAGGCTAGCACAGATACGCAGTATTTT	CASSRQASTDTQYF
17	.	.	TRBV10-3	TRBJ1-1	TGTGCCATCAGTGCGGTTCTTGGAGGCGGGGTGAACACTGAAGCTTTCTTT	CAISAVLGGGVNTEAFF
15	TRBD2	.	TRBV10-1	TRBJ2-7	TGCGCCAGCAGTGAGGTAGCGGGAGGTTCCTACGAGCAGTACTTC	CASSEVAGGSYEQYF
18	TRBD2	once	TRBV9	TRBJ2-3	TGTGCCAGCAGCGCTGAAATATGGGGGGGAGGAAGCACAGATACGCAGTATTTT	CASSAEIWGGGSTDTQYF
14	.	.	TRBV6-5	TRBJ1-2	TGTGCCAGCAGTTCGCCGGGCCGGGCGGATGGCTACACCTTC	CASSSPGRADGYTF
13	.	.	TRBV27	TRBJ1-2	TGTGCCAGCAGTTTAGTGGGGGGATATGGCTACACCTTC	CASSLVGGYGYTF
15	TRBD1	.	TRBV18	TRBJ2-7	TGTGCCAGCTCACGGGGACGGGACAGCGTCTACGAGCAGTACTTC	CASSRGRDSVYEQYF
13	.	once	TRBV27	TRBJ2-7	TGTGCCAGCAGTTTAGAGGCTAGTTACGAGCAGTACTTC	CASSLEASYEQYF
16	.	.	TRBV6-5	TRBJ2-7	TGTGCCAGCAGTTACTCGAGAAACAGCAGCTCCTACGAGCAGTACTTC	CASSYSRNSSSYEQYF
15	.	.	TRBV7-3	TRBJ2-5	TGTGCCAGCAGCTTAAGGAAGTTGTCGGGTGAGACCCAGTACTTC	CASSLRKLSGETQYF
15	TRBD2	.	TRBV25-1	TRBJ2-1	TGTGCCAGCAGTGACCCTAGCGGAGCCTACAATGAGCAGTTCTTC	CASSDPSGAYNEQFF
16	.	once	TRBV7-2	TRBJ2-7	TGTGCCAGCAGCCCTCTGTTGGGCCCCCAAACTGGAGAGCAGTACTTC	CASSPLLGPQTGEQYF
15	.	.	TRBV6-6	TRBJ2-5	TGTGCCAGCAGACCTATTCCGGGACGGGGAGAGACCCAGTACTTC	CASRPIPGRGETQYF
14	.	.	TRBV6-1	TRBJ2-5	TGTGCCAGCAGGCGACTAGGTGGGAAGGAGACCCAGTACTTC	CASRRLGGKETQYF
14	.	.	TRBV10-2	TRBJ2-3	TGCGCCAGCAGTGAGATGGCTAGCACAGATACGCAGTATTTT	CASSEMASTDTQYF
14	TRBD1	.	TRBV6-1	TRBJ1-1	TGTGCCAGCAGTGCGGGACAGCCGAACACTGAAGCTTTCTTT	CASSAGQPNTEAFF
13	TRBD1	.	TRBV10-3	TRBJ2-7	TGTGCCACACAGAGGACAGGGGTCGACGAGCAGTACTTC	CATQRTGVDEQYF
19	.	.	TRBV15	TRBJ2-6	TGTGCCACCAGCAGAGATCGTGGGACACCCGATTTCGGGGCCAACGTCCTGACTTTC	CATSRDRGTPDFGANVLTF
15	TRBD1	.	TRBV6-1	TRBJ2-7	TGTGCCAGCATCTTACTGGGGCAGGGGGTAGTCGAGCAGTACTTC	CASILLGQGVVEQYF
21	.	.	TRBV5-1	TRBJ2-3	TGCGCCAGCAGCCTGCGGGACCGGATCAAGATACGGAGACCTAACACAGATACGCAGTATTTT	CASSLRDRIKIRRPNTDTQYF
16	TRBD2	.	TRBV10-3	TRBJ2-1	TGTGCCATCAGTGAGTCGTGGGGGCTAGCGGGAGATGAGCAGTTCTTC	CAISESWGLAGDEQFF
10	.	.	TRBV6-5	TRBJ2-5	TGTGCCAGCAGGAGAAAGACCCAGTACTTC	CASRRKTQYF
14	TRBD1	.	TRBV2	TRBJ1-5	TGTGCCAGCAGGGACGACAGGGTGAATCAGCCCCAGCATTTT	CASRDDRVNQPQHF
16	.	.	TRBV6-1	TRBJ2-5	TGTGCCAGCAGTGAAGCGCATAGCAGGCTTCGGGAGACCCAGTACTTC	CASSEAHSRLRETQYF
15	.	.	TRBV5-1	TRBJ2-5	TGCGCCAGCAGCTACCGGACAGACGGAAGCGAGACCCAGTACTTC	CASSYRTDGSETQYF
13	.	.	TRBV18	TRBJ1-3	TGTGCCAGCTCACCACCGACTGGAAACACCATATATTTT	CASSPPTGNTIYF
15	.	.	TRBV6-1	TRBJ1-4	TGTGCCAGCAGTGAGCCCAGCGCATGGCGTGAAAAACTGTTTTTT	CASSEPSAWREKLFF
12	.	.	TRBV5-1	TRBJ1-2	TGCGCCAGCAGCTTGGTGGATTCTGGCTACACCTTC	CASSLVDSGYTF
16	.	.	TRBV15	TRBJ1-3	TGTGCCACCAGCAGAGAGGGCAGGGGCTCTGGAAACACCATATATTTT	CATSREGRGSGNTIYF
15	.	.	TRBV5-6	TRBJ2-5	TGTGCCAGCAGCATCCGGACCGAGTACCAAGAGACCCAGTACTTC	CASSIRTEYQETQYF